These 18 T cell receptor beta chains were all obtained from the same sample, sequenced in a study of blood T cells in healthy people across ages (dated by TCRdb to the mid-2010s). The library was generated by 5' RACE. Sequencing took place on an Illumina HiSeq 2500. A second PCR of about 6 to 12 cycles was performed with a sample-barcoded 5' primer and a J-beta primer mix. TCRdb reprocessed the public reads (quality trimming at Q25 with fastp, clone calling with MiXCR) and kept in-frame beta chains. Entries are consolidated by CDR3 protein sequence, retaining the most common genes and DNA. Present in this sample are 600,000 to 850,000 distinct CDR3 sequences, about 25% of which were seen just once. The ten largest clonotypes hold around 9.2% of the sample. These data were also reused for a study on T cells of mothers and their children.

Sequencing was performed on blood. The receptors shown here come from a boy younger than 18 in good health.

This clonotype has just a few counts. V is TRBV20-1 and J is TRBJ1-6; D is possibly TRBD1 (6 bases). The V gene's germline CDR1 is DFQATT and CDR2 SNEGSKA (reference sequence). The V and J ends lost 4 bases and 5 bases respectively, with 12 bases between them. The CDR3 spans 14 residues. CDR3 protein: CSAIQTGNNSPLHF. The CDR3 coding sequence is TGCAGTGCTATCCAAACAGGGAATAATTCACCCCTCCACTTT.

This clonotype was seen more than once but under ten times. V gene TRBV11-2 combines with J gene TRBJ2-2; D could derive from TRBD1 or TRBD2 (6 bases each). The CDR3 consists of 15 residues. Germline V CDR1 and CDR2: SGHAT, FQNNGV. With 5 bases removed from V and 0 bases from J, the gap between germline ends came to 10 bases. The CDR3 protein is CASSRGTSNTGELFF. In DNA, the CDR3 is TGTGCCAGCAGCCGCGGGACATCGAACACCGGGGAGCTGTTTTTT.

This sequence joins TRBV28 and TRBJ2-5, with 11 bases identical to TRBD1. TRBJ2-7 matches the DNA end more closely, so the J call is doubtful. Germline loops: CDR1 MDHEN, CDR2 SYDVKM. The CDR3 runs 15 residues. The CDR3 nucleotides read TGTGCCAGCAGGTGGGACAGGGGGAGCTCCTACGAGCAGTACTTC. It codes for CASRWDRGSSYEQYF.

J is TRBJ1-4 and V is TRBV20-1; D is unclear. CDR1 is DFQATT and CDR2 is SNEGSKA in the germline V gene (reference sequence). Trimming shortened V by 1 base and J by 11 bases, and 26 bases separated the two germline ends. The CDR3 spans 17 residues. The DNA for the CDR3 is TGCAGTGCTAGAGGCGGGAGGGATCCTACCCCCATCGGGAAACTGTTTTTT. Translated, it gives CSARGGRDPTPIGKLFF.

The chain recombines TRBV14 with TRBJ2-7, with 7 bases identical to TRBD1. There are 15 residues in the CDR3. CDR1 SGHDN and CDR2 FVKESK come from the germline V gene. V dropped 0 bases and J dropped 2; count of bases not matched to a gene: 4. For the CDR3, the DNA is TGTGCCAGCAGCCAAGAAACAGGGGACCCCTACGAGCAGTACTTC. This translates into CASSQETGDPYEQYF.

V gene TRBV29-1 combines with J gene TRBJ2-7; 7 nucleotides match TRBD1. CDR3 length: 11 residues. Germline-derived CDR1 and CDR2 are SQVTM and ANQGSEA. V dropped 7 bases and J dropped 6; count of bases not matched to a gene: 6. As DNA, the CDR3 is TGCAGCGCCACGACAGGGACCGAGCAGTACTTC. This gives the protein CSATTGTEQYF.

The chain joins TRBV6-1 to TRBJ2-7; 9 nucleotides match TRBD2. Germline assignment: CDR1 MNHNS and CDR2 SASEGT. V trimming: 11 bases; J trimming: 0 bases; junction bases outside the gene matches: 14. The CDR3 extends over 16 amino acids. The CDR3 region is CAALERREGSSYEQYF. CDR3 DNA: TGTGCCGCCTTAGAAAGGCGGGAGGGTTCCTCCTACGAGCAGTACTTC.

This clonotype was observed a single time. This CDR3 is missing its conserved last phenylalanine or tryptophan, likely due to a read error. DNA of the CDR3: TGTGCCAGCAGTTTAGGGGCTAGCGGGAGGGCAGATACGCAGTATTCT. Translating gives CASSLGASGRADTQYS. The V gene is TRBV12-3 or TRBV12-4, the J gene TRBJ2-3; 12 bases map to TRBD2. The CDR3 is 16 amino acids. The trim removed 1 base at V and 4 bases at J, leaving 3 bases unmatched.

Only a few counts were recorded for this clonotype. The chain is built from TRBV7-6 and TRBJ2-2, with TRBD1 matching 8 bases. The J segment lost 4 bases and the V segment lost 5 bases, leaving 9 bases of the junction unmatched. The CDR3 loop spans 16 amino acids. Germline CDR1 SGHVS, CDR2 FNYEAQ. The CDR3, as DNA: TGTGCCAGCAGCCAATCAGGGGGACAGGTCACCGGGGAGCTGTTTTTT. It yields the protein CASSQSGGQVTGELFF. Filled out from reference TRBV7-6 and TRBJ2-2, the complete variable domain reads GAGVSQSPRYKVTKRGQDVALRCDPISGHVSLYWYRQALGQGPEFLTYFNYEAQQDKSGLPNDRFSAERPEGSISTLTIQRTEQRDSAMYRCASSQSGGQVTGELFFGEGSRLTVL.

The chain's CDR3 is CASSFKGEDIQYF. The CDR3 coding sequence is TGTGCCAGCAGCTTCAAGGGAGAGGACATTCAGTACTTC. This rearrangement joins TRBV7-2 to TRBJ2-4; possibly TRBD2 for D (5 bases). The V end lost 3 bases, the J end lost 8 bases, and 11 bases lay between the germline ends. CDR3 length equals 13 residues. Germline V gene lookup returns CDR1 SGHTA and CDR2 FQGNSA. The full variable domain, with the rest looked up from reference TRBV7-2 and TRBJ2-4, is GAGVSQSPSNKVTEKGKDVELRCDPISGHTALYWYRQSLGQGLEFLIYFQGNSAPDKSGLPSDRFSAERTGGSVSTLTIQRTQQEDSAVYLCASSFKGEDIQYFGAGTRLSVL.

This chain connects TRBV28 to TRBJ2-3, with 8 bases lining up with TRBD2. Germline V lookup: CDR1 MDHEN, CDR2 SYDVKM. The CDR3 contains 15 residues. Trimming removed 2 bases from V and 4 bases from J; junction bases left unmatched: 5. The CDR3 spells CASSLRGRPADTQYF. The CDR3 nucleotides read TGTGCCAGCAGTTTACGCGGGAGGCCCGCAGATACGCAGTATTTT. The variable domain in full, with the rest retrieved from reference TRBV28 and TRBJ2-3, is DVKVTQSSRYLVKRTGEKVFLECVQDMDHENMFWYRQDPGLGLRLIYFSYDVKMKEKGDIPEGYSVSREKKERFSLILESASTNQTSMYLCASSLRGRPADTQYFGPGTRLTVL.

This clonotype was detected a few times. This sequence joins TRBV20-1 and TRBJ2-3; TRBD2 agrees at 11 bases. There are 15 residues in the CDR3. Losses at the gene ends were 6 bases for V and 4 bases for J; bases not matched to a gene: 9. Germline V gene lookup returns CDR1 DFQATT and CDR2 SNEGSKA (reference sequence). CDR3 bases: TGCAGTGCCGCAACTAGCGGGAGCGGAGCAGATACGCAGTATTTT. This encodes CSAATSGSGADTQYF.

The CDR3 reads CASSSTSTKNIQYF. Here the CDR3 DNA reads TGTGCCAGCAGCTCGACCTCAACCAAAAACATTCAGTACTTC. This chain joins TRBV5-6 and TRBJ2-4; the D is unclear. V was cut by 3 bases and J by 2 bases, with 9 bases left in between. There are 14 residues in the CDR3. The germline V gene encodes CDR1 SGHDT and CDR2 YYEEEE.

The CDR3 here is CASSLGTAYIADTQYF. CDR3 DNA: TGTGCCAGCAGCTTAGGTACAGCCTATATTGCAGATACGCAGTATTTT. The chain uses TRBV7-6 and TRBJ2-3; D remains unclear. CDR1 and CDR2 (germline): SGHVS, FNYEAQ. V was clipped by 1 base and J by 4 bases, with 15 bases between them. This CDR3 is 16 amino acids long.

This chain links TRBV20-1 with TRBJ1-4, with D possibly matching TRBD1 (5 bases). This CDR3 has 13 amino acids. The germline V gene encodes CDR1 DFQATT and CDR2 SNEGSKA (reference sequence). V shed 2 bases and J shed 8 bases, with 12 bases lying between them. The CDR3 nucleotides are TGCAGTGCTAGACCCCAACAGGTGGAAAAACTGTTTTTT. Residues: CSARPQQVEKLFF.

A few counts support this clonotype. V is TRBV28 and J is TRBJ2-3, with a possible D match to TRBD1 (6 bases). Germline loops: CDR1 MDHEN, CDR2 SYDVKM. CDR3 length: 16 residues. Deletions cut 6 bases from V and 2 bases from J, with 18 bases between. DNA for the CDR3: TGTGCCAGCAGCCTGACCGGGACATACATCACAGATACGCAGTATTTT. It encodes CASSLTGTYITDTQYF.

The table lists this clonotype with a few counts. The chain joins TRBV7-9 to TRBJ2-5, with D possibly being TRBD1 (6 bases). The DNA matches TRBJ2-1 better at its end, which makes the J call doubtful. Germline CDR1 and CDR2: SEHNR and FQNEAQ (reference sequence). The CDR3 totals 11 residues. CDR3 DNA: TGTGCCAGCAAAGGGGGACATGAGCAGTTCTTC. It yields the protein CASKGGHEQFF.

This clonotype was observed a handful of times. The chain recombines TRBV10-3 with TRBJ2-5, with 7 bases aligning to TRBD2. The DNA end lines up better with TRBJ2-7; the J call may be wrong. This CDR3 contains 13 residues. CDR1 ENHRY and CDR2 SYGVKD come from the germline V gene. This CDR3 reads CAIRGGDEHEQYF. DNA for the CDR3: TGTGCCATCAGGGGGGGGGACGAGCACGAGCAGTACTTC.